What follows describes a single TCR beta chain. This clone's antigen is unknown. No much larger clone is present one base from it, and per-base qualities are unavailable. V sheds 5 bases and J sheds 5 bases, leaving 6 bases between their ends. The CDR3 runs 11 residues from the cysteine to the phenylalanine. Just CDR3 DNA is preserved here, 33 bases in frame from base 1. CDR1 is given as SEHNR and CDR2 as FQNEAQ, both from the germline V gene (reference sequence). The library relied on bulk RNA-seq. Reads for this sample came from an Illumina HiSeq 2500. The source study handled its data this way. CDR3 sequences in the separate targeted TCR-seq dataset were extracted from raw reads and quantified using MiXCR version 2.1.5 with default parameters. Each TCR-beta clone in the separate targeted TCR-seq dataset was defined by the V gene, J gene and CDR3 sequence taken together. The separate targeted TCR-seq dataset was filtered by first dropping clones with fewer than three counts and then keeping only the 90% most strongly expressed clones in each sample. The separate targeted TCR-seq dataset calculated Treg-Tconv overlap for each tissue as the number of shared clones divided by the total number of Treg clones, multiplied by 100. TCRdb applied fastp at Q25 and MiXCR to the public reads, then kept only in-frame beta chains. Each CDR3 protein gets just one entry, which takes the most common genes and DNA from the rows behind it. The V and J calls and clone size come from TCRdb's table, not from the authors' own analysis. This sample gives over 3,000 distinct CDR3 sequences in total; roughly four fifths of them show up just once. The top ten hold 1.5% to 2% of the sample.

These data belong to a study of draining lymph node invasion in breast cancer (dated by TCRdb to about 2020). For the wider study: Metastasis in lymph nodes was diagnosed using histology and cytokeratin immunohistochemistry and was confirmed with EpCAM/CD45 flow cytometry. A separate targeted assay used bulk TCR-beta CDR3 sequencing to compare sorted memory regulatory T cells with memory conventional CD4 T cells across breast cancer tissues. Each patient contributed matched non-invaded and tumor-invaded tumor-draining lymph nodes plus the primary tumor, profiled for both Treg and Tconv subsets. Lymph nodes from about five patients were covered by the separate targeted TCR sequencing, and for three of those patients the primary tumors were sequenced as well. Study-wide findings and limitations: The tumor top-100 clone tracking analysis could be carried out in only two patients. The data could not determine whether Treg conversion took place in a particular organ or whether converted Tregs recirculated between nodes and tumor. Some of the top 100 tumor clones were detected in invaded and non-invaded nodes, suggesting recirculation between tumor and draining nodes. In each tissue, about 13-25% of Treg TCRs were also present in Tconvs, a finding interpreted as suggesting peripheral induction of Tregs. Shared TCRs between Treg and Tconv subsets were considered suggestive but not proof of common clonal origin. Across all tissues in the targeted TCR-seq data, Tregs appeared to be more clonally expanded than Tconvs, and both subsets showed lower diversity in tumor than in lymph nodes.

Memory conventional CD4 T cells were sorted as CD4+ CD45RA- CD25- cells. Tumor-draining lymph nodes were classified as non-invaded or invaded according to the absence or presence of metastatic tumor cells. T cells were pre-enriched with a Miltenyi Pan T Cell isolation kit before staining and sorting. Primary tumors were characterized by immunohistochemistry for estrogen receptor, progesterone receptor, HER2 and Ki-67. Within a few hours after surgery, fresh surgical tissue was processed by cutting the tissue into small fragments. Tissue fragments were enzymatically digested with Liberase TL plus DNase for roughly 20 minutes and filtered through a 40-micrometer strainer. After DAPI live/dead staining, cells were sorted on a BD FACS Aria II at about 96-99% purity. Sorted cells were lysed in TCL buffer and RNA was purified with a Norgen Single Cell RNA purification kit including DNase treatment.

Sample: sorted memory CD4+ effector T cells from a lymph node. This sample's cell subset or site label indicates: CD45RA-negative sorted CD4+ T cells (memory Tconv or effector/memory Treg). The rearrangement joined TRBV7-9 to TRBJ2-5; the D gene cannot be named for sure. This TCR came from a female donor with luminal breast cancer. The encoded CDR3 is CASSGTETQYF. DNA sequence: TGTGCCAGCAGCGGTACGGAGACCCAGTACTTC.